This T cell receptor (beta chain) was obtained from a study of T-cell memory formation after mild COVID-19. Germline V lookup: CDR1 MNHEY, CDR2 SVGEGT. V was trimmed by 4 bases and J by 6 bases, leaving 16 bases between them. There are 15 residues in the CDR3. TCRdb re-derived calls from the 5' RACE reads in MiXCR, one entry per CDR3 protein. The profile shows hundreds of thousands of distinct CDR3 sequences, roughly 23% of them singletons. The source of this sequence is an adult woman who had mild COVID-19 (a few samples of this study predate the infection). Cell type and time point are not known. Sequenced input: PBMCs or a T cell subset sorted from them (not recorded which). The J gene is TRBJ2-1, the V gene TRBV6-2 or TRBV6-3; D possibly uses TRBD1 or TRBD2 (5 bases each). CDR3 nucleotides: TGTGCCAGCAGTTCCGGGGCAATCTGGGGCAATGAGCAGTTCTTC. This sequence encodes CASSSGAIWGNEQFF.